This TCR beta chain stems from a study of blood T cell repertoires in COVID-19. This CDR3 is 10 amino acids long. The V gene lost 8 bases and the J gene lost 5 bases, with 9 bases spanning the gap. Germline CDR1 is GTSNPN and CDR2 is SVGIG (reference sequence). The data were produced by immunoSEQ multiplex PCR, yet TCRdb's version contains in-frame clones alone and is incomplete. Altogether over 90,000 clones are present, around 90% being singletons, with the ten largest covering approximately 2.9%. This clone has a handful of counts. The clonotype comes from a man aged 45-65 years with active or convalescent COVID-19. Sequencing input: peripheral blood. J is TRBJ1-1 and V is TRBV30; D is undetermined. Here the CDR3 reads CAAQATEAFF. The CDR3 bases are TGTGCCGCGCAGGCGACTGAAGCTTTCTTT.